This TCR beta chain was sequenced in a study of T cell responses to AZD1222 COVID-19 vaccine (dated by TCRdb to 2020 to 2022). As for the study more broadly: TCR sequencing covered some 250 trial participants: 207 given two doses of AZD1222 and 26 given two doses of MenACWY control vaccine. Trial participants were enrolled by age into subgroups of 18-55, 56-69 and 70-plus years, and 148, 28 and 57 TCR-sequenced participants, respectively, were included in these subgroups. Broader findings and caveats from the paper: Conclusions about previously exposed vaccinees are limited, since just five to seven AZD1222 recipients were seropositive for SARS-CoV-2 at baseline. Nearly half of unique spike-specific TCRs reportedly recognized epitopes outside regions mutated in the B.1.351 and B.1.1.7 variants. A significant rise in spike-specific TCR breadth and depth was observed after two AZD1222 doses relative to day 0 and relative to MenACWY recipients. CD4 TCRs associated with the vaccine covered the entire spike protein, and the dominant responses were in regions 160-218 and 743-854. No day 14 peak-response samples were available, so repertoires were characterized only after the peak T cell response. Most participants were white British and females outnumbered males, and the authors suggested that clonal diversity may have been underestimated. The 56-69-year group was small, and its depth increase did not reach significance, likely because of low power.

In light of the paper, this sample's time point label describes: about 28 days (+/-7) after the second vaccine dose. Because spike-specific TCR depth and breadth did not differ between the two schedules, AZD1222 recipients who got a second dose at roughly 4 weeks were pooled with those who got a second dose at roughly 12 weeks. Samples from vaccinated people were obtained from the UK trials COV001 and COV002, which included a single-blind randomized controlled phase 2/3 trial of AZD1222 (ChAdOx1 nCoV-19) in healthy adults. For TCRbeta chain sequencing, PBMC samples from trial participants were taken at day 0 and at day 28 after the second dose. A word on this clone: Its target antigen remains unknown. The input lacks base qualities; no much larger clone sits a single base away.

The CDR3 contains 15 residues, cysteine and phenylalanine counted. Only CDR3 DNA is held: 45 bases, read in frame from base 1. The germline V gene specifies MNHEY as CDR1 and SVGAGI as CDR2. V and J lose 6 bases and 3 bases, and a span of 15 bases separates them. The CDR3 regions of human TCRbeta chains were analyzed by immunosequencing. The published analysis was carried out like this. Repertoire TCRs were matched against a reference library of SARS-CoV-2-specific TCRs generated with the MIRA antigen-specificity platform. Breadth meant the fraction of unique TCRs that were SARS-CoV-2-associated, whereas depth meant the fraction of total T cells that were SARS-CoV-2-associated. Using the MIRA data, each spike-specific TCR was assigned both to the spike region to which the TCR was reactive and to a CD4 or CD8 class. Log10-transformed breadth and depth values were compared by one-way ANOVA with Sidak's multiple comparisons tests. Sourced from immuneACCESS, this table was stored by TCRdb with only in-frame sequences that have V and J called. A share of the clones is absent; for the studies checked, an unresolved V gene accounts for under half, and the remainder has no known explanation. That table furnishes V, J and clone size, whereas the DNA furnished D and trimming. Counted in this sample were tens of thousands of clones; roughly 91% of them appeared once. The ten largest clones add up to approximately 5% of the sample.

The receptor was derived from an adult who received the AZD1222 COVID-19 vaccine. The sequence is built from TRBV6-5 and TRBJ1-5, with the D gene call left open. Sequences were derived from peripheral blood, sampled 28 days after the second AZD1222 dose. The DNA sequence is given as TGTGCCAGCAGCCCAAATCGGGGATACAATCAGCCCCAGCATTTT. The resulting protein is CASSPNRGYNQPQHF.